The 18 T cell receptor beta chains in this list originate from one sample, sequenced in a study of blood T cells in healthy people across ages. A second PCR, run for roughly 7 to 12 cycles, used a sample-barcoded 5' primer plus a J-beta primer mix. Each CDR3 protein gets one entry after TCRdb re-called the 5' RACE reads with MiXCR. The table has around 580,000 distinct CDR3 sequences, 45% to 55% seen once. The sample comprised blood. These receptors all come from an elderly man in good health.

This rearrangement joins TRBV15 to TRBJ2-3, with D possibly being TRBD2 (6 bases). This CDR3 region has 15 residues. The germline V and J ends were trimmed by 3 bases and 4 bases, with 14 bases remaining between them. Germline V lookup: CDR1 LNHNV, CDR2 YYDKDF (reference sequence). The CDR3 sequence is CATSSPGTGADTQYF. In nucleotides, the CDR3 is TGTGCCACCAGCAGTCCCGGGACGGGAGCAGATACGCAGTATTTT.

This clonotype has only a few counts. The chain recombines TRBV5-1 with TRBJ2-5, with 7 bases that match TRBD1. The junction had 4 bases not matched to a gene; V was cut back by 0 bases and J by 2 bases. CDR1 and CDR2 (germline): SGHRS, YFSETQ. This CDR3 spans 15 amino acids. The CDR3 DNA reads TGCGCCAGCAGCTTGGGGACAGGCCTACAAGAGACCCAGTACTTC. Amino acids: CASSLGTGLQETQYF. Together with reference TRBV5-1 and TRBJ2-5, the CDR3 gives the full variable domain: KAGVTQTPRYLIKTRGQQVTLSCSPISGHRSVSWYQQTPGQGLQFLFEYFSETQRNKGNFPGRFSGRQFSNSRSEMNVSTLELGDSALYLCASSLGTGLQETQYFGPGTRLLVL.

This rearrangement joins TRBV29-1 to TRBJ2-1, with TRBD2 as a possible D gene (6 bases). V was pared by 3 bases and J by 7 bases, with 13 bases between. The CDR3 loop spans 13 amino acids. Germline values: CDR1 SQVTM, CDR2 ANQGSEA. Here the CDR3 reads CSVENGGLNEQFF. In DNA, the CDR3 is TGCAGCGTTGAGAACGGGGGTTTGAATGAGCAGTTCTTC.

This clonotype was picked up a small number of times. The chain combines TRBV20-1 with TRBJ1-5; D is uncertain. Germline CDR1 and CDR2: DFQATT and SNEGSKA (reference sequence). Deletions cut 5 bases from V and 8 bases from J, with 16 bases between. This CDR3 has 13 amino acids. The CDR3 DNA sequence: TGCAGTGCTGCCGAACAAGATAGGAAGCCCCAGCATTTT. This translates into CSAAEQDRKPQHF.

In nucleotides, the CDR3 is TGTGCCAGTAGTATGAGTAGCGGGGGTAGCTCCTACAATGAGCAGTTCTTC. The encoded protein is CASSMSSGGSSYNEQFF. V and J are TRBV19 and TRBJ2-1; 9 bases agree with TRBD2. The J segment lost 0 bases and the V segment lost 3 bases, leaving 6 bases of the junction unmatched. Germline CDR1 is LNHDA and CDR2 is SQIVND (reference sequence). This CDR3 is built from 17 residues.

The sample holds many counts of this clonotype. V is TRBV6-5 and J is TRBJ2-6; 12 nucleotides match TRBD1. CDR3 length: 20 amino acids. The junction had 10 bases not matched to a gene; V was cut back by 1 base and J by 3 bases. Germline V gene lookup returns CDR1 MNHEY and CDR2 SVGAGI. The CDR3 reads CASSYLGVGQGARGANVLTF. The CDR3 nucleotides read TGTGCCAGCAGTTACTTGGGCGTGGGACAGGGGGCTCGTGGGGCCAACGTCCTGACTTTC.

The V gene is TRBV2, the J gene TRBJ2-3; 8 nucleotides agree with TRBD2. Per the germline V gene, CDR1 is SNHLY and CDR2 is FYNNEI. After removal of 4 bases from V and 5 bases from J, the junction contained 23 bases not matched to a gene. The CDR3 covers 20 residues. The CDR3 spells CASSVESRSGSQRWGDTQYF. For the CDR3, the DNA is TGTGCCAGCAGTGTGGAATCGCGGAGCGGGAGTCAGCGGTGGGGAGATACGCAGTATTTT.

V is TRBV7-9 and J is TRBJ1-2, with 10 bases that match TRBD1. With V trimmed by 1 base and J by 8 bases, 7 bases remained unmatched. Germline V gene sequence: CDR1 SEHNR, CDR2 FQNEAQ (reference sequence). The CDR3 loop spans 15 amino acids. CDR3 DNA sequence: TGTGCCAGCAGCTTAGTGACAGGGGGCGCGGAGGGCTACACCTTC. Its translation: CASSLVTGGAEGYTF.

This clonotype was observed a handful of times. The gene calls are TRBV12-3 or TRBV12-4 and TRBJ1-1; TRBD1 aligns across 9 bases. The CDR3 loop spans 13 amino acids. Trimming cost V 6 bases and J 4 bases; bases outside gene matches: 3. The CDR3 loop is CASRDRGITEAFF. CDR3 coding DNA: TGTGCCAGCAGAGACAGGGGGATCACTGAAGCTTTCTTT.

The sample holds many counts of this clonotype. The chain couples TRBV6-5 to TRBJ2-3; 12 positions match TRBD2. Germline V CDR1 and CDR2: MNHEY, SVGAGI. This CDR3 is built from 15 residues. The V gene end was trimmed by 6 bases and the J gene end by 4 bases; junction bases not matched to a gene: 5. The CDR3 nucleotides read TGTGCCAGCAGAACAAGACTAGCGGGGGCAGATACGCAGTATTTT. Its translation: CASRTRLAGADTQYF.

This clonotype came up many times. The rearrangement joins TRBV6-6 to TRBJ2-3, with 9 nucleotides matching TRBD2. There are 15 residues in the CDR3. The germline V gene encodes CDR1 MNHNY and CDR2 SVGAGI (reference sequence). Trimming removed 2 bases from V and 5 bases from J; junction bases left unmatched: 5. CDR3 nucleotide sequence: TGTGCCAGCAGTTACCTTAGCGGGAGAGGAGATACGCAGTATTTT. It codes for CASSYLSGRGDTQYF.

This sequence joins TRBV5-1 and TRBJ2-7; D ambiguous. The V and J ends lost 0 bases and 3 bases respectively, with 13 bases between them. CDR1 and CDR2 (germline): SGHRS, YFSETQ. The CDR3 has 15 residues. CDR3 bases: TGCGCCAGCAGCTTGGCCGTACAAGCCGGCTACGAGCAGTACTTC. Protein: CASSLAVQAGYEQYF.

This clonotype was detected a few times. The genes are TRBV28 and TRBJ1-2, with D tentatively TRBD1 (5 bases). The germline gives CDR1 MDHEN, CDR2 SYDVKM. V lost 7 bases to trimming and J lost 4 bases, with 22 bases between them. The CDR3 totals 16 residues. The CDR3 region is CASTPGGKNGIYGYTF. In DNA, the CDR3 is TGTGCCAGCACCCCCGGGGGGAAGAATGGGATCTATGGCTACACCTTC.

The chain employs TRBV7-8 and TRBJ1-4, with D uncertain. This CDR3 region has 15 residues. V lost 5 bases to trimming and J lost 7 bases, with 17 bases between them. CDR1 and CDR2 (germline): SGHVS, FQNEAQ. CDR3 residues: CASSIPGQWGEKLFF. As DNA, the CDR3 is TGTGCCAGCAGCATCCCCGGGCAATGGGGTGAAAAACTGTTTTTT.

There are many counts of this clonotype. V is TRBV6-5 and J is TRBJ1-1; no clear D. CDR1 is MNHEY, CDR2 SVGAGI, per germline. V lost 6 bases and J lost 1, with 18 bases in between. CDR3 length: 16 residues. Written as DNA, the CDR3 is TGTGCCAGCAGCCCTTACTCCGAGGACGGGAACACTGAAGCTTTCTTT. It specifies CASSPYSEDGNTEAFF.

This clonotype was seen ten or more times. The chain employs TRBV7-9 and TRBJ1-5; unclear D gene. The CDR3 has 12 residues. V lost 1 base and J lost 7, with 5 bases in between. CDR1 SEHNR and CDR2 FQNEAQ come from the germline V gene (reference sequence). The CDR3 protein is CASSLETQPQHF. The CDR3 nucleotides read TGTGCCAGCAGCTTAGAGACCCAGCCCCAGCATTTT.

In its sample, this clonotype was seen a few times. The V gene is TRBV20-1, the J gene TRBJ2-1; the D gene is possibly TRBD2 (5 bases). The better agreement between TRBJ2-7 and the DNA end casts doubt on the J call. CDR1 is DFQATT and CDR2 is SNEGSKA in the germline V gene (reference sequence). The CDR3 totals 14 residues. CDR3 amino acids: CSAGERKSYNEQYF. In DNA, the CDR3 is TGCAGTGCTGGGGAGCGGAAATCCTACAATGAGCAGTACTTC.

This clonotype turned up a few times. V is TRBV3-1 and J is TRBJ2-3, with D uncertain. The CDR3 is 14 amino acids. From germline, CDR1 is LGHDT and CDR2 YNNKEL (reference sequence). V was clipped by 1 base and J by 5 bases, with 10 bases between them. CDR3 nucleotides: TGTGCCAGCAGCCAAGGTTGGTCGGTAGATACGCAGTATTTT. Translated, it gives CASSQGWSVDTQYF.